This T cell receptor (beta chain) was profiled in a study of metastatic and nonmetastatic thyroid tumors. About the research overall: Patients with malignant and benign thyroid disease provided blood and tumor or nodule tissue, whose repertoires were compared.

Ahead of thyroid surgery, no patient had received treatment of any kind. This CDR3 has 19 residues. V lost 0 bases to trimming and J lost 2 bases; unmatched junction nucleotides: 11. Germline assignment: CDR1 SGDLS and CDR2 YYNGEE. Findings and caveats of the study: Compared with benign nodules, malignant thyroid tumors were reported to have significantly higher TCR beta diversity in both blood and tumor.

This clone was detected ten times or more. Antigen: not known. In the original analysis: Built for papillary thyroid cancer, a distant-metastasis classifier drew on CDR3 differences across clinicopathological groups. TCRdb re-analyzed the PCR reads through MiXCR. TCRdb assigned the V and J calls; the authors' analysis was not used. The table has some 31,000 clones, roughly a fifth seen once. Sequenced input: blood. The V and J genes are TRBV9 and TRBJ2-3, with TRBD1 matching over 11 bases. The clonotype was recovered from a female donor with papillary thyroid cancer or a benign thyroid nodule (not recorded which). Some clones in this sample may be carry-over from other donors' samples. The CDR3 protein is CASSVGGTGGRVFTDTQYF. CDR3 nucleotides: TGTGCCAGCAGCGTAGGCGGGACAGGGGGTAGGGTTTTCACAGATACGCAGTATTTT.